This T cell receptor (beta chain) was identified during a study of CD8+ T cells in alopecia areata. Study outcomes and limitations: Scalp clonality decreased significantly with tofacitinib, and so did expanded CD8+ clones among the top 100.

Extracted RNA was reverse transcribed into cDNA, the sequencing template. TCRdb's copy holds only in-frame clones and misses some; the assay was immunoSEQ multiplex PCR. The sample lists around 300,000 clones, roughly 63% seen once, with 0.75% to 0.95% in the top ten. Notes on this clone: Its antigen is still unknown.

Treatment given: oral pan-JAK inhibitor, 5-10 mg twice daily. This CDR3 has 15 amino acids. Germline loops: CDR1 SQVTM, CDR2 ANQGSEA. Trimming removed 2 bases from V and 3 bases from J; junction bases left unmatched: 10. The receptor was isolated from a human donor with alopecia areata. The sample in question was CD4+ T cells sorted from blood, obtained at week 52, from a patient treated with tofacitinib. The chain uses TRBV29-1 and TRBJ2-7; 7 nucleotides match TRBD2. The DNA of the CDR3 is TGCAGCGTTGAATTCCCGGGACTACCTCTCTACGAGCAGTACTTC. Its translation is CSVEFPGLPLYEQYF.